This paragraph covers one T cell receptor (beta chain) sequence. Its target is unknown. The junction departs from the called germline gene at one end, perhaps through a read error. cDNA libraries of TCR beta carried unique molecular identifiers. TCRdb itself ran the PCR reads through MiXCR, one entry per CDR3 protein. The data contain about 500,000 distinct CDR3 sequences, under 55% of them singletons. These data belong to a study of post-analysis software for immune sequencing data. The V gene's germline CDR1 is SNHLY and CDR2 FYNNEI. The CDR3 loop spans 15 amino acids. Findings and limits, study-wide: By F measure, strong co-clustering occurred among samples prepared in the same batch. TRBV5-6, TRBV5-1 and TRBV20-1 belonged to a set of about five TRBV segments that were more frequent in patients than controls.

The sequencing input was blood. This TCR derives from a girl between 5 and 17 years old with multiple sclerosis. The chain couples TRBV2 to TRBJ2-3, with TRBD2 identical over 8 bases. The CDR3 protein is CASREAGVSTDTQYF. CDR3 nucleotides: TGTGCCAGCAGAGAAGCGGGAGTTAGCACAGATACGCAGTATTTT.